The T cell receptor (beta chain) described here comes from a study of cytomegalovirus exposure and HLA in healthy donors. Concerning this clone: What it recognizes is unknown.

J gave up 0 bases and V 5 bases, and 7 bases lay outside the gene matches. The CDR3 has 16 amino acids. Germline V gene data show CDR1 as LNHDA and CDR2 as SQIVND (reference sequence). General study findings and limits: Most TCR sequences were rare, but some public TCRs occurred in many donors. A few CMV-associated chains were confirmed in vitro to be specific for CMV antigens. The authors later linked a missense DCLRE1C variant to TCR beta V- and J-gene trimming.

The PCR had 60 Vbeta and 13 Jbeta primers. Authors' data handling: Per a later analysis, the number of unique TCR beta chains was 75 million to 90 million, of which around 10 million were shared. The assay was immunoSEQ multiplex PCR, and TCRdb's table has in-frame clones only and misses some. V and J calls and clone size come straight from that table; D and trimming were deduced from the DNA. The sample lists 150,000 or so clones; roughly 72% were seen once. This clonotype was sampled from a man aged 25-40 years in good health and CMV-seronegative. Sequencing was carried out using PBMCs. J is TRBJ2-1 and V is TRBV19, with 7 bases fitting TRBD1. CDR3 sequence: CASSATGDVSYNEQFF. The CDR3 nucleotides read TGTGCCAGTAGTGCAACAGGGGACGTCTCCTACAATGAGCAGTTCTTC.